This T cell receptor beta chain was sequenced for a study of blood T cell repertoires in COVID-19. The CDR3 has 11 residues. Trimming took 2 bases from V and 6 from J, leaving 7 bases between them. Germline V lookup: CDR1 DFQATT, CDR2 SNEGSKA (reference sequence). Authors' methods: Amplifying reference gene primers gave estimates of nucleated cell counts. Generated by immunoSEQ multiplex PCR, the TCRdb table keeps only in-frame clones and is missing some. The D gene and trimming were derived from the DNA, and the V and J assignments and clone size from that table. There are roughly 70,000 clones in the sample; roughly nine tenths occur only once, and 4% to 5% lies in the top ten.

Material for sequencing was peripheral blood. The receptor comes from a woman in her forties or fifties with active COVID-19. The rearrangement uses TRBV20-1 and TRBJ1-2; no clear D gene. CDR3: CSARLQHGYTF. CDR3 in DNA: TGCAGTGCTAGATTACAACATGGCTACACCTTC.